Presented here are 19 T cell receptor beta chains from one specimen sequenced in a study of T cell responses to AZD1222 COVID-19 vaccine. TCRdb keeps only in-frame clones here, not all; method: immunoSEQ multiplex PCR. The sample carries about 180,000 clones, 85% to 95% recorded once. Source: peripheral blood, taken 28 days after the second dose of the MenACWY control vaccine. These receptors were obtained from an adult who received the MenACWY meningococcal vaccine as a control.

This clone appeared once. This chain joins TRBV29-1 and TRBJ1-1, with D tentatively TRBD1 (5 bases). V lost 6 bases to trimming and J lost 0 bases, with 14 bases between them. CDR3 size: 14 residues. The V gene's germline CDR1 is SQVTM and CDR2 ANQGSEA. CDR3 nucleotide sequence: TGCAGCGTAGCCAGGGATCTAATGAACACTGAAGCTTTCTTT. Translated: CSVARDLMNTEAFF. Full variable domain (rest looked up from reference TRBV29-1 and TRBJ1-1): SAVISQKPSRDICQRGTSLTIQCQVDSQVTMMFWYRQQPGQSLTLIATANQGSEATYESGFVIDKFPISRPNLTFSTLTVSNMSPEDSSIYLCSVARDLMNTEAFFGQGTRLTVV.

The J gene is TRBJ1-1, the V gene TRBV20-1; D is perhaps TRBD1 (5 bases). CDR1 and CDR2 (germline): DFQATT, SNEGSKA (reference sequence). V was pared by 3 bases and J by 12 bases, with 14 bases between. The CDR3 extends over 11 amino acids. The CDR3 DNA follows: TGCAGTGCTAGTGGGGCACTTATCCCTTTCTTT. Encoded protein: CSASGALIPFF.

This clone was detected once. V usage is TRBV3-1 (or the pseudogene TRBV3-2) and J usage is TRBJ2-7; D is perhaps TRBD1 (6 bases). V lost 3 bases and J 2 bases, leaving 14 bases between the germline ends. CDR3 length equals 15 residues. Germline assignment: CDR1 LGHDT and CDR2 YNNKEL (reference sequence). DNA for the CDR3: TGTGCCAGCAGCCAGCCAGGGGCGTTAGCCTACGAGCAGTACTTC. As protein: CASSQPGALAYEQYF.

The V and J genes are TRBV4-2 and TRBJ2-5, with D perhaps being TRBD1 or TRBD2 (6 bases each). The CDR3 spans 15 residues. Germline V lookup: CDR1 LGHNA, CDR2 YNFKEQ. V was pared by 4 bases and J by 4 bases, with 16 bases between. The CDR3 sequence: CASSLVRGQGETQYF. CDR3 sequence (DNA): TGTGCCAGCAGCCTAGTCCGGGGGCAAGGAGAGACCCAGTACTTC.

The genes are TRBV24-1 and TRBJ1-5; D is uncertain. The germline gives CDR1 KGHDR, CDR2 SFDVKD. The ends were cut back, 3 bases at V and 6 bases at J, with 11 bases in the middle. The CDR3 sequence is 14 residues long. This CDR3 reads CATSDRQRGQPQHF. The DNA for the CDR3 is TGTGCCACCAGTGATCGCCAACGGGGTCAGCCCCAGCATTTT.

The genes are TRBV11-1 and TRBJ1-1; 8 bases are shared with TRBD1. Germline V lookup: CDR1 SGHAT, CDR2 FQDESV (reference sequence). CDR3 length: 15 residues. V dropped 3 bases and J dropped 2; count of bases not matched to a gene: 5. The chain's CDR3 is CASSFLDRENTEAFF. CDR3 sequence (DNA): TGTGCCAGCAGCTTCCTGGACAGGGAAAACACTGAAGCTTTCTTT.

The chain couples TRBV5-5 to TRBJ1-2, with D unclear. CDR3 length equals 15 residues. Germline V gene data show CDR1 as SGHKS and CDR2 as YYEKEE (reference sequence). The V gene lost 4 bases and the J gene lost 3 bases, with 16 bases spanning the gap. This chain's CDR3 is CASSATGEAHYGYTF. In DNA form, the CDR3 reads TGTGCCAGCAGCGCCACTGGGGAGGCACACTATGGCTACACCTTC.

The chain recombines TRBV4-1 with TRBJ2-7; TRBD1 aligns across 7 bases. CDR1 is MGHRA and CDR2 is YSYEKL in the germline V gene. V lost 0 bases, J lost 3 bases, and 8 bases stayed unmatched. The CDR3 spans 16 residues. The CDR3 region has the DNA TGCGCCAGCAGCCAAGAAGTCCGGGACAGATACTACGAGCAGTACTTC. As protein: CASSQEVRDRYYEQYF.

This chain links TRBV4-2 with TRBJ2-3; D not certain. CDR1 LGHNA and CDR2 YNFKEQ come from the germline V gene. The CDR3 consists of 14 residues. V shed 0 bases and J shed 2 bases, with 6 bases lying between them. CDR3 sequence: CASSQEIDTDTQYF. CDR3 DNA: TGTGCCAGCAGCCAAGAAATCGACACAGATACGCAGTATTTT.

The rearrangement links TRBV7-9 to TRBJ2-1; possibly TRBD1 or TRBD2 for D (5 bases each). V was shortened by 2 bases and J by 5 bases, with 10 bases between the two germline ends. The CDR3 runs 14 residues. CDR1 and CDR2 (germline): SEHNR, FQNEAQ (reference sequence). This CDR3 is CASSLWDQDNEQFF. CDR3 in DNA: TGTGCCAGCAGCTTATGGGACCAAGACAATGAGCAGTTCTTC.

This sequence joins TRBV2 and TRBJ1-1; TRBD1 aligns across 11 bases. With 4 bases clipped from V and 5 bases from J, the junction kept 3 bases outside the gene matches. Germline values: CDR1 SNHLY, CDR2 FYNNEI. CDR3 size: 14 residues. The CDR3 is CASSAGQGATEAFF. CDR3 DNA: TGTGCCAGCAGTGCTGGACAGGGGGCAACTGAAGCTTTCTTT.

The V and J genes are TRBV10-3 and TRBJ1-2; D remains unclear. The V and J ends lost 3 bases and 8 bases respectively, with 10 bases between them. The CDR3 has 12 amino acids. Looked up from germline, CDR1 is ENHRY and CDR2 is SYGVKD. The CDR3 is CAISDPSGGYTF. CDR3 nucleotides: TGTGCCATCAGTGACCCATCAGGAGGCTACACCTTC.

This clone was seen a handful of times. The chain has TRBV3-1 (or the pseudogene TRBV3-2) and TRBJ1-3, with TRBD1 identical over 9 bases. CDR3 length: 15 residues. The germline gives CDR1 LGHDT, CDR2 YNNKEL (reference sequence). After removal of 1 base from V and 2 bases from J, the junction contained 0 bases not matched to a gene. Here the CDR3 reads CASSQGDRAGNTIYF. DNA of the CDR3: TGTGCCAGCAGCCAAGGGGACAGGGCTGGAAACACCATATATTTT.

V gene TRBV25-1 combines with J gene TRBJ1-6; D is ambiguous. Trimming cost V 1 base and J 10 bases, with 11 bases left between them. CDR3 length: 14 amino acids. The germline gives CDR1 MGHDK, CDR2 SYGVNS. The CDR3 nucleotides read TGTGCCAGCAGTGAATCGGGCCGGGTATCACCCCTCCACTTT. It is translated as CASSESGRVSPLHF. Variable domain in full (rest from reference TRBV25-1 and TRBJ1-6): EADIYQTPRYLVIGTGKKITLECSQTMGHDKMYWYQQDPGMELHLIHYSYGVNSTEKGDLSSESTVSRIRTEHFPLTLESARPSHTSQYLCASSESGRVSPLHFGNGTRLTVT.

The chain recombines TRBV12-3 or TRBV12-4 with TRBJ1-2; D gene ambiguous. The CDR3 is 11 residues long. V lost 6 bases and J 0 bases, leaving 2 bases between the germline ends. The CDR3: CASSTNYGYTF. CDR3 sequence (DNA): TGTGCCAGCAGCACTAACTATGGCTACACCTTC.

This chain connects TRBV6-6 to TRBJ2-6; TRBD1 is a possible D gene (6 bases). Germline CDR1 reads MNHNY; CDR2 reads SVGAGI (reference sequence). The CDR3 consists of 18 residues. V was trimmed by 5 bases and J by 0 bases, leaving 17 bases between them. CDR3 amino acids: CASSLTGHLSSGANVLTF. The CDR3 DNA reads TGTGCCAGCAGTCTTACGGGACACCTTAGCTCTGGGGCCAACGTCCTGACTTTC.

CDR3 DNA sequence: TGTGCCAGCAACATCCGGAGAGATACGCAGTATTTT. It yields the protein CASNIRRDTQYF. This chain uses TRBV2 with TRBJ2-3; D is unclear. The CDR3 loop spans 12 amino acids. Germline V gene sequence: CDR1 SNHLY, CDR2 FYNNEI. The V gene lost 7 bases and the J gene lost 5 bases, with 10 bases spanning the gap.

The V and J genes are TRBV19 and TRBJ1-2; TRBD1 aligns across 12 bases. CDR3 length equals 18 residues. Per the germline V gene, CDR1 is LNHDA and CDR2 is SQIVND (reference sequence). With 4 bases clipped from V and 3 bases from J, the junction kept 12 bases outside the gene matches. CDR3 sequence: CASSNLGTGGVGDYGYTF. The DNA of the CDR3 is TGTGCCAGTAGTAACCTGGGGACAGGGGGCGTCGGGGACTATGGCTACACCTTC.

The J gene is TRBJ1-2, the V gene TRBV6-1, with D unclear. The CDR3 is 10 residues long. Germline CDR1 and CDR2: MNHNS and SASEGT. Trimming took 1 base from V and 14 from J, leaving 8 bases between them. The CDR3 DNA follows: TGTGCCAGCAGTGAAGTTACTTATACCTTC. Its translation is CASSEVTYTF.